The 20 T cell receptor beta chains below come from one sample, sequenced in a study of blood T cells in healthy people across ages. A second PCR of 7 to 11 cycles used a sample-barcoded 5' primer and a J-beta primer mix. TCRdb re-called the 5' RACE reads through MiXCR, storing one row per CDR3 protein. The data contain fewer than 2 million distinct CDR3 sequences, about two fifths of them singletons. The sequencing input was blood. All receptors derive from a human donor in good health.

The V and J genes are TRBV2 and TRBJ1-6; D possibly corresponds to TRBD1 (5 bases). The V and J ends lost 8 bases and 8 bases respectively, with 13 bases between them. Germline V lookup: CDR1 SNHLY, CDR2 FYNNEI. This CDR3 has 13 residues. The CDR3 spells CASRPVGDSPLHF. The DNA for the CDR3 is TGTGCCAGCCGCCCTGTGGGGGATTCACCCCTCCACTTT.

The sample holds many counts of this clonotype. The CDR3 protein is CASSVGGGSNIQYF. The CDR3 nucleotides read TGTGCCAGCAGTGTGGGAGGGGGCTCCAACATTCAGTACTTC. The chain has TRBV12-3 or TRBV12-4 and TRBJ2-4; possibly TRBD1 or TRBD2 for D (7 bases each). The V end was cut by 5 bases, the J end by 7 bases, with 15 bases between. The CDR3 spans 14 residues.

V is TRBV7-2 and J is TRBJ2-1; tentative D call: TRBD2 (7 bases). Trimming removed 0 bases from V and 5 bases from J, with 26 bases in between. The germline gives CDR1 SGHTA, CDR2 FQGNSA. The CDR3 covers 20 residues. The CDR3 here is CASSLAFGRRPGTLNNEQFF. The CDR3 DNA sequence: TGTGCCAGCAGCTTAGCCTTCGGGAGGAGACCCGGGACACTTAACAATGAGCAGTTCTTC. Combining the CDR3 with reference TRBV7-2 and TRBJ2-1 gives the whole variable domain GAGVSQSPSNKVTEKGKDVELRCDPISGHTALYWYRQSLGQGLEFLIYFQGNSAPDKSGLPSDRFSAERTGGSVSTLTIQRTQQEDSAVYLCASSLAFGRRPGTLNNEQFFGPGTRLTVL.

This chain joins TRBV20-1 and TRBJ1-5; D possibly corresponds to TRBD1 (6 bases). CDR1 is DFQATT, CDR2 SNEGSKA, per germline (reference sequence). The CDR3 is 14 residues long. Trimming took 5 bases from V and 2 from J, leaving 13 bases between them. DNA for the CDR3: TGCAGTGCTGGTGACAGGCGGGGCAATCAGCCCCAGCATTTT. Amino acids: CSAGDRRGNQPQHF.

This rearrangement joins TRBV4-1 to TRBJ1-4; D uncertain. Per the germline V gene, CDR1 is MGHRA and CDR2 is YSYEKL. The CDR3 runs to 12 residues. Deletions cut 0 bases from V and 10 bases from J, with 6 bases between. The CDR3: CASSQDGRKLFF. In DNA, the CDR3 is TGCGCCAGCAGCCAAGATGGGAGAAAACTGTTTTTT.

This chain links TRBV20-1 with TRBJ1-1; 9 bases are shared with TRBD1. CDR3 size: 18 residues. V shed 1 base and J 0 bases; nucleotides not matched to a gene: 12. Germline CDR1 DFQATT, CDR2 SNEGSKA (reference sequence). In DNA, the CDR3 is TGCAGTGCTAGAGGCTATCGAAAACAGGGGGCCCTGAACACTGAAGCTTTCTTT. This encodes CSARGYRKQGALNTEAFF.

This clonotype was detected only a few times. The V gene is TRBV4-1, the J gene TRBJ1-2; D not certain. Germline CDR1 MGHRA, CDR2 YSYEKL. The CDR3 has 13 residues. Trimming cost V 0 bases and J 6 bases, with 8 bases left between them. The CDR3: CASSQEIIHGYTF. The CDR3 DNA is TGCGCCAGCAGCCAAGAAATCATACATGGCTACACCTTC.

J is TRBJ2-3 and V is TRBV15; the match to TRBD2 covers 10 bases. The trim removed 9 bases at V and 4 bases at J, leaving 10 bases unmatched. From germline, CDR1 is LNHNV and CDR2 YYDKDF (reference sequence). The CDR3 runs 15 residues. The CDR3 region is CATKAGGPEADTQYF. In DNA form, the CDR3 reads TGTGCCACAAAAGCGGGGGGGCCCGAGGCAGATACGCAGTATTTT. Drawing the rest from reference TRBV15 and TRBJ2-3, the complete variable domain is DAMVIQNPRYQVTQFGKPVTLSCSQTLNHNVMYWYQQKSSQAPKLLFHYYDKDFNNEADTPDNFQSRRPNTSFCFLDIRSPGLGDTAMYLCATKAGGPEADTQYFGPGTRLTVL.

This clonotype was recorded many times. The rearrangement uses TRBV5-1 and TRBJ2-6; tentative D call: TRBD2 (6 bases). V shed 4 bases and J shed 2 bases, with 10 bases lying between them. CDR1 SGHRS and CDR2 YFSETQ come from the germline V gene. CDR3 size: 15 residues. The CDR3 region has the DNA TGCGCCAGCAGCCCCGGGGGTCCTGGGGCCAACGTCCTGACTTTC. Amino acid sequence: CASSPGGPGANVLTF.

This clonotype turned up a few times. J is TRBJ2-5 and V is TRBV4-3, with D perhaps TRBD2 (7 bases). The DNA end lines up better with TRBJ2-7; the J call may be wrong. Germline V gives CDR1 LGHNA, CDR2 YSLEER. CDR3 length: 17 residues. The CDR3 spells CASSQDNKGGPPYEQYF. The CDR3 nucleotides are TGCGCCAGCAGCCAAGATAACAAGGGGGGGCCCCCCTACGAGCAGTACTTC.

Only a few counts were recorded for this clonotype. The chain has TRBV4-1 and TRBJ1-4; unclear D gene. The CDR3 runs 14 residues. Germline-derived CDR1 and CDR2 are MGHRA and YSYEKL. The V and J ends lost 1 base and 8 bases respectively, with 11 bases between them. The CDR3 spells CASSQAPGREKLFF. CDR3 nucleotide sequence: TGCGCCAGCAGCCAAGCGCCCGGGCGGGAAAAACTGTTTTTT.

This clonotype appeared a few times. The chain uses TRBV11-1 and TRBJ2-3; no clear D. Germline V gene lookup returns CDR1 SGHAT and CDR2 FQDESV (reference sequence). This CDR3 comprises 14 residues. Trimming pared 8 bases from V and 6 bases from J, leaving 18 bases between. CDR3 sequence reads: CASGDVRSSDTQYF. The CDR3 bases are TGTGCCAGCGGAGACGTTCGTTCCTCGGATACGCAGTATTTT.

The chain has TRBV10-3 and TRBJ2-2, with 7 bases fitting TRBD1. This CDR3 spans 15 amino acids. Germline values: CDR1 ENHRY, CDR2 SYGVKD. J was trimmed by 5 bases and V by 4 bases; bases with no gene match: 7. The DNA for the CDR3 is TGTGCCATCAGTGCAGGGGGAGTACAGACCGGGGAGCTGTTTTTT. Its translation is CAISAGGVQTGELFF.

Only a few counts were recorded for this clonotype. The CDR3 bases are TGCAGTGCTAGGTTCGGGGGCTCTACCTACGAGCAGTACTTC. Translating it yields CSARFGGSTYEQYF. The chain couples TRBV20-1 to TRBJ2-7; D assignment may be TRBD1 or TRBD2 (6 bases each). Trimming took off 3 bases at V and 2 bases at J, with 14 bases between the two ends. Looked up from germline, CDR1 is DFQATT and CDR2 is SNEGSKA (reference sequence). This CDR3 has 14 residues.

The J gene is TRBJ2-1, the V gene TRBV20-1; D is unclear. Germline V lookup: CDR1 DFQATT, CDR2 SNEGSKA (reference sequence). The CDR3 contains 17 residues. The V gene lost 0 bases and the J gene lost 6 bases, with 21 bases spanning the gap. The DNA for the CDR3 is TGCAGTGCTAGAGATCTGTTCTCCTACAATGATGGCAATGAGCAGTTCTTC. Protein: CSARDLFSYNDGNEQFF.

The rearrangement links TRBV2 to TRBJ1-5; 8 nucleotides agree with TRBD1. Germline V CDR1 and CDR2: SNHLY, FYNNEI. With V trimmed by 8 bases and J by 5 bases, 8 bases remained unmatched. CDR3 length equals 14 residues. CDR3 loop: CASGHRGGDQPQHF. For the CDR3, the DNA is TGTGCCAGCGGACACAGGGGGGGTGATCAGCCCCAGCATTTT.

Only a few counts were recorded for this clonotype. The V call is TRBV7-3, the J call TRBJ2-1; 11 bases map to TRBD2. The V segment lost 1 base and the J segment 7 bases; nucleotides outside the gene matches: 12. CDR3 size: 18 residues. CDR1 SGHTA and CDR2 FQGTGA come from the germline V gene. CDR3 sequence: CASSLIGGASGGRNEQFF. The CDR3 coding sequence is TGTGCCAGCAGCTTAATAGGGGGCGCTAGCGGGGGGAGGAATGAGCAGTTCTTC. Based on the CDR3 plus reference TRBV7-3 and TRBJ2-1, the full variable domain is GAGVSQTPSNKVTEKGKYVELRCDPISGHTALYWYRQSLGQGPEFLIYFQGTGAADDSGLPNDRFFAVRPEGSVSTLKIQRTERGDSAVYLCASSLIGGASGGRNEQFFGPGTRLTVL.

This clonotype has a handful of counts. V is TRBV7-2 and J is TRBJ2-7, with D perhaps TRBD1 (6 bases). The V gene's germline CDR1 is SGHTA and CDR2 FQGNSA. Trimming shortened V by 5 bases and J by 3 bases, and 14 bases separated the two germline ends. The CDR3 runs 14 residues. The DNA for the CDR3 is TGTGCCAGCAGCGTAACCACAGGGTTCTACGAGCAGTACTTC. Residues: CASSVTTGFYEQYF. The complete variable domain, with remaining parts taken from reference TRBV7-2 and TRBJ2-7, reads GAGVSQSPSNKVTEKGKDVELRCDPISGHTALYWYRQSLGQGLEFLIYFQGNSAPDKSGLPSDRFSAERTGGSVSTLTIQRTQQEDSAVYLCASSVTTGFYEQYFGPGTRLTVT.

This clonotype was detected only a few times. The CDR3, as DNA: TGTGCCAGCAGTGTGGAGGGCCTCGTCGGCTACACCTTC. Protein sequence: CASSVEGLVGYTF. This chain links TRBV2 with TRBJ1-2; D is undetermined. The length of the CDR3 is 13 residues. Germline assignment: CDR1 SNHLY and CDR2 FYNNEI. The V and J ends lost 4 bases and 8 bases respectively, with 14 bases between them.

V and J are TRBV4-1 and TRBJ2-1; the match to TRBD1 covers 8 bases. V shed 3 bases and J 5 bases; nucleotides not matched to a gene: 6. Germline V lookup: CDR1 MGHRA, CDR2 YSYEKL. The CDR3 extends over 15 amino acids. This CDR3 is CASSQPGTGNNEQFF. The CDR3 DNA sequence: TGCGCCAGCAGCCAGCCCGGGACAGGAAACAATGAGCAGTTCTTC.